This T cell receptor (beta chain) was captured by sequencing in a study of cytomegalovirus exposure and HLA in healthy donors. The PCR employed 60 Vbeta primers together with 13 Jbeta primers. Measured with immunoSEQ multiplex PCR; TCRdb has only the in-frame clones, and not every one. Its table lists more than 130,000 clones. Germline CDR1 reads SGHTA; CDR2 reads FQGNSA. The CDR3 has 14 amino acids. The V end lost 7 bases, the J end lost 2 bases, and 13 bases lay between the germline ends. J is TRBJ2-3 and V is TRBV7-2; TRBD2 is a possible D gene (7 bases). The specimen was PBMCs. The receptor's source is a middle-aged man in good health and CMV-seronegative. CDR3 sequence (DNA): TGTGCCAGCACCGGCGGGGGCCACACAGATACGCAGTATTTT. Encoded protein: CASTGGGHTDTQYF.